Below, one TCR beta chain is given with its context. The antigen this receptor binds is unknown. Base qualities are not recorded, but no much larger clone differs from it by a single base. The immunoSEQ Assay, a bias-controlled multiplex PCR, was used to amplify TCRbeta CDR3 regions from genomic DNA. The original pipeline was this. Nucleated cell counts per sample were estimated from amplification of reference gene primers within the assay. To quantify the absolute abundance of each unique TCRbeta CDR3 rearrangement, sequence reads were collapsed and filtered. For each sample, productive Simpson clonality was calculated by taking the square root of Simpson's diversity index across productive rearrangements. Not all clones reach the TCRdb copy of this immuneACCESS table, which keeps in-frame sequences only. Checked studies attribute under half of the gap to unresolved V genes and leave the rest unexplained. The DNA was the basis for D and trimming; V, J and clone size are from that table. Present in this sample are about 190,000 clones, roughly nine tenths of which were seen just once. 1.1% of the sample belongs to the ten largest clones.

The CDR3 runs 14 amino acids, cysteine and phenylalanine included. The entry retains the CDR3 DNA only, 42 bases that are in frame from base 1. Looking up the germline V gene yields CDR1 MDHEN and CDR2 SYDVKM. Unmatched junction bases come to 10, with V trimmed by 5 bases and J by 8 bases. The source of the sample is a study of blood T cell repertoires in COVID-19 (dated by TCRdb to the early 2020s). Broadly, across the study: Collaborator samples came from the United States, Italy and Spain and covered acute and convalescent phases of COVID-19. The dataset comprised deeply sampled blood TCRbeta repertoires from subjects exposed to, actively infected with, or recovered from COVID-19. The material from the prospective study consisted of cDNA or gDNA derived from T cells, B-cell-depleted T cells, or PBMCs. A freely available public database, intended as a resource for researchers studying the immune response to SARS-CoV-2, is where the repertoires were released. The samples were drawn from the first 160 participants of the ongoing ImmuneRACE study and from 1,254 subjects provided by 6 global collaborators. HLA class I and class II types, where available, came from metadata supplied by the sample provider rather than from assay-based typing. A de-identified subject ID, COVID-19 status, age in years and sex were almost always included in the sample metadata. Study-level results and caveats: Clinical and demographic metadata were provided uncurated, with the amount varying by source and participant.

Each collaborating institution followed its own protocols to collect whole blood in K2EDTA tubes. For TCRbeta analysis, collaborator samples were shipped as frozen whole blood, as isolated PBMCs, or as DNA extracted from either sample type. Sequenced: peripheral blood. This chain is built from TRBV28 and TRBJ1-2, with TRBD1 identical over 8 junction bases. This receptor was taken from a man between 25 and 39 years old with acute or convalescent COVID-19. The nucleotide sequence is TGTGCCAGCAGTCAGGGGGCGCAAGGAAAAGGCTACACCTTC. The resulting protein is CASSQGAQGKGYTF.